A single sample is the source of the 23 T cell receptor beta chains below, sequenced in a study of shared clonotypes between healthy human individuals. The table came from immunoSEQ multiplex PCR; TCRdb's copy has only in-frame clones and leaves some out. Of about 1 million clones detected, around 76% appear once; the ten largest clones hold 1.4%. The sequencing input was memory CD4+ T cells sorted from blood. The subset here: CD45RA-negative fraction. Every receptor here comes from a young man in good health.

The CDR3 here is CASTLGPPVDTQYF. CDR3 sequence (DNA): TGTGCCAGCACCCTGGGACCCCCCGTGGATACGCAGTATTTT. The chain couples TRBV27 to TRBJ2-3, with D perhaps TRBD1 or TRBD2 (5 bases each). CDR1 is MNHEY, CDR2 SMNVEV, per germline (reference sequence). The CDR3 spans 14 residues. Trimming pared 7 bases from V and 6 bases from J, leaving 17 bases between.

The chain links TRBV10-1 to TRBJ2-3; D remains ambiguous. This CDR3 contains 14 residues. The germline V and J ends were trimmed by 0 bases and 0 bases, with 4 bases remaining between them. Germline CDR1 is WNHNN and CDR2 is SYGVQD (reference sequence). This CDR3 is CASSESGSTDTQYF. In DNA form, the CDR3 reads TGCGCCAGCAGTGAGTCGGGGAGCACAGATACGCAGTATTTT.

The chain carries TRBV19 and TRBJ1-2; TRBD1 agrees at 10 bases. This CDR3 has 16 residues. The junction had 11 bases not matched to a gene; V was cut back by 4 bases and J by 6 bases. Germline V CDR1 and CDR2: LNHDA, SQIVND (reference sequence). The CDR3 region has the DNA TGTGCCAGTAGTACCCCAGACAGGGGGCGCGGGAATGGCTACACCTTC. Its translation: CASSTPDRGRGNGYTF. Variable domain in full (rest from reference TRBV19 and TRBJ1-2): DGGITQSPKYLFRKEGQNVTLSCEQNLNHDAMYWYRQDPGQGLRLIYYSQIVNDFQKGDIAEGYSVSREKKESFPLTVTSAQKNPTAFYLCASSTPDRGRGNGYTFGSGTRLTVV.

The chain is built from TRBV5-1 and TRBJ2-2; 16 nucleotides line up with TRBD2. With 1 base clipped from V and 4 bases from J, the junction kept 7 bases outside the gene matches. There are 19 residues in the CDR3. The germline V gene encodes CDR1 SGHRS and CDR2 YFSETQ. In nucleotides, the CDR3 is TGCGCCAGCAGCTTGACGGGACTAGCGGGAGGGCCGGGCACCGGGGAGCTGTTTTTT. The encoded protein is CASSLTGLAGGPGTGELFF.

The rearrangement links TRBV5-1 to TRBJ1-2; tentatively, D is TRBD1 (6 bases). The CDR3 consists of 18 residues. Trimming removed 4 bases at V and 4 bases at J, with 26 bases between. Germline-derived CDR1 and CDR2 are SGHRS and YFSETQ. The CDR3 reads CASSSEGGAGALFYGYTF. The CDR3 coding sequence is TGCGCCAGCAGCAGCGAGGGAGGTGCAGGGGCCCTATTCTATGGCTACACCTTC.

As for this clone: A far larger clone is just one base off, so this is likely a read error. Within the sample, other DNA sequences also encode this same CDR3. The chain employs TRBV6-1 and TRBJ2-3; 14 bases map to TRBD2. The CDR3 is 15 amino acids. Germline trimming cut 4 bases from V and 4 bases from J; bases unmatched to any gene: 1. Germline values: CDR1 MNHNS, CDR2 SASEGT. CDR3 sequence (DNA): TGTGCCAGCAGTGGACTAGCGGGAGGGCCAGATACGCAGTATTTT. Translated: CASSGLAGGPDTQYF.

J is TRBJ2-3 and V is TRBV4-2; D may be TRBD1 or TRBD2 (5 bases each). Trimming stripped 4 bases from V and 4 bases from J, with 18 bases between. The CDR3 totals 16 residues. The germline CDR1 and CDR2 sequences are LGHNA and YNFKEQ. The CDR3 DNA reads TGTGCCAGCAGCCTCGGCCCCAGCCAGGGAGCAGATACGCAGTATTTT. It codes for CASSLGPSQGADTQYF.

This clone has a count of ten or more. J is TRBJ2-7 and V is TRBV2, with D maybe TRBD1 (5 bases). Germline CDR1 reads SNHLY; CDR2 reads FYNNEI. The CDR3 spans 15 residues. With 6 bases removed from V and 0 bases from J, the gap between germline ends came to 15 bases. The CDR3 nucleotides are TGTGCCAGCAGGGGTCCGACAGTGTACTCCTACGAGCAGTACTTC. It translates to CASRGPTVYSYEQYF.

The genes are TRBV18 and TRBJ1-2; perhaps TRBD1 as D (5 bases). The CDR3 loop spans 14 amino acids. V was trimmed by 3 bases and J by 6 bases, leaving 14 bases between them. Germline V lookup: CDR1 KGHSH, CDR2 LQKENI. CDR3 DNA: TGTGCCAGCTCACCGCCCTCAGTCAGGGATGGCTACACCTTC. It yields the protein CASSPPSVRDGYTF.

This chain uses TRBV30 with TRBJ1-2; D is possibly TRBD1 (5 bases). The CDR3 has 14 amino acids. V was shortened by 4 bases and J by 6 bases, with 18 bases between the two germline ends. CDR1 and CDR2 from the germline V gene are GTSNPN and SVGIG (reference sequence). CDR3 residues: CAWNRTPGRDGYTF. The CDR3 nucleotides read TGTGCCTGGAATAGGACCCCGGGCAGGGATGGCTACACCTTC.

The chain recombines TRBV25-1 with TRBJ2-1; 8 bases align to TRBD1. The CDR3 extends over 12 amino acids. V shed 2 bases and J 11 bases; nucleotides not matched to a gene: 2. The germline V gene encodes CDR1 MGHDK and CDR2 SYGVNS. CDR3 nucleotides: TGTGCCAGCAGTGAAAGACAGGGGAAGCAGTTCTTC. Encoded protein: CASSERQGKQFF.

This chain uses TRBV25-1 with TRBJ1-3; weak D call: TRBD1 (6 bases). This CDR3 spans 15 amino acids. The V end lost 5 bases, the J end lost 2 bases, and 13 bases lay between the germline ends. The germline V gene encodes CDR1 MGHDK and CDR2 SYGVNS. This CDR3 is CASSRRGIAGNTIYF. In nucleotides, the CDR3 is TGTGCCAGCAGTCGGAGGGGGATCGCTGGAAACACCATATATTTT.

The rearrangement joins TRBV6-5 to TRBJ2-3; 9 bases line up with TRBD2. V lost 5 bases and J lost 3; bases outside the gene matches: 6. The CDR3 has 15 amino acids. Germline-derived CDR1 and CDR2 are MNHEY and SVGAGI. The CDR3 nucleotides are TGTGCCAGCAGTCCGACTAGCGGAAGGACAGATACGCAGTATTTT. Translation gives CASSPTSGRTDTQYF.

There are a few counts of this clone. The chain recombines TRBV5-6 with TRBJ1-4; D uncertain. The CDR3 extends over 10 amino acids. Per the germline V gene, CDR1 is SGHDT and CDR2 is YYEEEE. The V gene lost 8 bases and the J gene lost 13 bases, with 12 bases spanning the gap. CDR3: CASGKFGLFF. The CDR3 DNA sequence: TGTGCCAGTGGTAAGTTTGGACTGTTTTTT.

A word on this clone: Other DNA sequences in this specimen translate into the identical CDR3. Here the CDR3 DNA reads TGCGCCAGCAGCTTGGGTCTAGCCGCAGATACGCAGTATTTT. Translating it yields CASSLGLAADTQYF. The chain links TRBV5-1 to TRBJ2-3, with D possibly matching TRBD2 (5 bases). The V gene lost 0 bases and the J gene lost 4 bases, with 9 bases spanning the gap. This CDR3 is 14 amino acids long. In germline, CDR1 is SGHRS, CDR2 YFSETQ.

This clone was seen a handful of times. V usage is TRBV18 and J usage is TRBJ1-2, with TRBD1 matching 7 bases. CDR3 length: 14 residues. Germline values: CDR1 KGHSH, CDR2 LQKENI. With V trimmed by 0 bases and J by 5 bases, 3 bases remained unmatched. The CDR3 nucleotides read TGTGCCAGCTCACCACCCCAGACAGGGTATGGCTACACCTTC. Its translation: CASSPPQTGYGYTF.

The CDR3 DNA sequence: TGTGCCAGCAGCTTAGCGCTAGCGGGCACAGATACGCAGTATTTT. Its protein product is CASSLALAGTDTQYF. V and J are TRBV7-2 and TRBJ2-3; TRBD2 aligns across 7 bases. The length of the CDR3 is 15 residues. V trimming: 0 bases; J trimming: 1 base; junction bases outside the gene matches: 1. Germline CDR1 is SGHTA and CDR2 is FQGNSA.

Only a few counts were recorded for this clone. The rearrangement joins TRBV6-1 to TRBJ2-1, with 8 nucleotides matching TRBD2. CDR1 MNHNS and CDR2 SASEGT come from the germline V gene. This CDR3 is 18 amino acids long. Trimming took 3 bases from V and 5 from J; bases not matched to a gene: 15. The CDR3 spells CASSDYPPVTSGNNEQFF. For the CDR3, the DNA is TGTGCCAGCAGTGACTACCCCCCAGTCACTAGCGGAAACAATGAGCAGTTCTTC.

This chain links TRBV5-4 with TRBJ2-1, with 8 bases matching TRBD1. V trimming: 2 bases; J trimming: 5 bases; junction bases outside the gene matches: 6. The CDR3 length is 15 residues. CDR1 is SGHNT, CDR2 YYREEE, per germline (reference sequence). CDR3 sequence (DNA): TGTGCCAGCAGCTTCGGACAGGGTAAGGACAATGAGCAGTTCTTC. Amino acid sequence: CASSFGQGKDNEQFF.

V gene TRBV5-1 combines with J gene TRBJ1-2; TRBD1 matches 8 bases. The CDR3 totals 14 residues. The V segment lost 4 bases and the J segment 1 base; nucleotides outside the gene matches: 3. Germline V gives CDR1 SGHRS, CDR2 YFSETQ. The CDR3 reads CASSTGQVNYGYTF. The CDR3 nucleotides read TGCGCCAGCAGCACGGGACAGGTTAACTATGGCTACACCTTC.

The V and J genes are TRBV30 and TRBJ2-5; TRBD1 matches 10 bases. The CDR3 covers 14 residues. CDR1 is GTSNPN, CDR2 SVGIG, per germline (reference sequence). V lost 7 bases and J lost 4; bases outside the gene matches: 9. Written as DNA, the CDR3 is TGTGCCTACACGCCCCGGGACAGGGGAGAGACCCAGTACTTC. Translation: CAYTPRDRGETQYF. The complete variable domain, with remaining parts taken from reference TRBV30 and TRBJ2-5, reads SQTIHQWPATLVQPVGSPLSLECTVEGTSNPNLYWYRQAAGRGLQLLFYSVGIGQISSEVPQNLSASRPQDRQFILSSKKLLLSDSGFYLCAYTPRDRGETQYFGPGTRLLVL.

The J gene is TRBJ2-3, the V gene TRBV2, with TRBD2 matching 11 bases. The CDR3 loop spans 17 amino acids. The V gene end was trimmed by 4 bases and the J gene end by 2 bases; junction bases not matched to a gene: 8. Germline assignment: CDR1 SNHLY and CDR2 FYNNEI. CDR3 amino acids: CASSVGLAGPITDTQYF. The CDR3 bases are TGTGCCAGCAGTGTAGGACTAGCGGGCCCCATCACAGATACGCAGTATTTT.

Concerning this clone: A much more abundant neighbour one base away suggests this may be a read error. At the DNA level, this CDR3 is encoded by other sequences in the same sample as well. The chain joins TRBV27 to TRBJ2-3; D unresolved. The V gene's germline CDR1 is MNHEY and CDR2 SMNVEV (reference sequence). The CDR3 contains 11 residues. The V gene lost 5 bases and the J gene lost 2 bases, with 2 bases spanning the gap. Here the CDR3 DNA reads TGTGCCAGCAGTCACACAGATACGCAGTATTTT. As protein: CASSHTDTQYF.